The T cell receptor (beta chain) described here comes from a study of shared clonotypes between healthy human individuals. As regards this clone: Other DNA sequences in this sample translate to the same CDR3.

The CDR3 totals 13 residues. Germline V gene lookup returns CDR1 KGHSH and CDR2 LQKENI. V was trimmed by 2 bases and J by 7 bases, leaving 8 bases between them. It was at deep level that the assay was run. The repertoire was sequenced with immunoSEQ multiplex PCR; TCRdb's copy has only in-frame clones and lacks some. The sample comprises about a million clones, about 72% of which are singletons, and roughly 0.82% rests with the top ten. The CD4+ fraction was divided into a CD45RA+ naive subset and a CD45RA-negative memory subset. The specimen sequenced was memory CD4+ T cells from PBMCs. The subset denotes: CD45RA-negative fraction. The sequence was collected from a man between 18 and 29 years old in good health. Some clones in this sample may be carry-over from other donors' samples. The rearrangement links TRBV18 to TRBJ1-4; the D gene is possibly TRBD1 (5 bases). The CDR3 protein is CASSPRRGEKLFF. CDR3 sequence (DNA): TGTGCCAGCTCACCAAGGAGGGGTGAAAAACTGTTTTTT.